The T cell receptor beta chain under discussion was sequenced for a study of cytotoxic CD8 clonotypes in ibrutinib-treated CLL. Looking at the study overall: Researchers reported about 10 relapsed/refractory and fewer than 16 treatment-naive patients, under 18 of them IGHV unmutated. Patients attained around 25 partial and 2 complete responses; at median around 68 months, around 15 remained remitted while some 12 progressed. Response sampling took place at median roughly twelve months of treatment, range 6 to 36. Study outcomes and limitations: Clonality, elevated at ibrutinib response, dropped back toward baseline at progression.

Profiled with immunoSEQ multiplex PCR; TCRdb holds only in-frame clones, not every one. The data show over 250,000 clones, 60% to 80% seen once. Concerning this clone itself: What it binds is unknown.

The sequence came from a human donor with chronic lymphocytic leukemia. The starting material was PBMCs, obtained at disease progression, from a patient treated with ibrutinib.

CDR3 in DNA: TGTGCCACCGGGCGGGGGACTATTTCCGGGGAGCTGTTTTTT. Protein sequence: CATGRGTISGELFF. This sequence joins TRBV5-6 and TRBJ2-2, with 7 bases matching TRBD2. The CDR3 is made up of 14 amino acids. CDR1 is SGHDT and CDR2 is YYEEEE in the germline V gene. V dropped 9 bases and J dropped 6; count of bases not matched to a gene: 11.